This T cell receptor beta chain came from a study of blood T cell repertoires in COVID-19. Study context: Samples representing acute and convalescent COVID-19 were sourced from the United States, Italy and Spain. T cells, B-cell-depleted T cells, or PBMCs provided the cDNA or gDNA that served as material.

Per the authors' pipeline: Reference gene primer amplification yielded estimated nucleated cell counts. This table comes from immunoSEQ multiplex PCR, and its TCRdb copy is limited to in-frame clones, with some not included. D and trimming come from the DNA, and the V and J calls and clone size come from that table. The data contain some 45,000 clones, 92% of them singletons. Looked up from germline, CDR1 is SGHRS and CDR2 is YFSETQ. This CDR3 has 14 amino acids. V gave up 5 bases and J gave up 0 bases, with 6 bases separating them. The chain links TRBV5-1 to TRBJ2-6; D remains ambiguous. The receptor's source is a man aged 45-65 years with active COVID-19. The sequenced sample consisted of peripheral blood. In DNA, the CDR3 is TGCGCCAGCAGACAGAGCTCTGGGGCCAACGTCCTGACTTTC. Protein product: CASRQSSGANVLTF.